These 13 T cell receptor beta chains came from one sample sequenced in a study of blood T cell repertoires in COVID-19. The assay was immunoSEQ multiplex PCR, and TCRdb's table has in-frame clones only and misses some. The table shows some 300,000 clones, with approximately 88% occurring only once. Input material: PBMCs or T cells enriched from blood (not recorded which). The receptors come from a woman aged 40 to 50 who had recovered from COVID-19.

V gene TRBV19 combines with J gene TRBJ2-5; D is undetermined. The CDR3 contains 12 residues. Looked up from germline, CDR1 is LNHDA and CDR2 is SQIVND (reference sequence). The V and J ends lost 5 bases and 2 bases respectively, with 6 bases between them. This CDR3 reads CASSQQQETQYF. CDR3 nucleotides: TGTGCCAGTAGTCAACAGCAAGAGACCCAGTACTTC.

This chain connects TRBV5-1 to TRBJ1-3; TRBD1 matches at 9 bases. The trim removed 3 bases at V and 1 base at J, leaving 5 bases unmatched. This CDR3 has 16 amino acids. From germline, CDR1 is SGHRS and CDR2 YFSETQ. The CDR3 nucleotides are TGCGCCAGCAGCTCGCAAGGACAGGGGTCTGGAAACACCATATATTTT. This translates into CASSSQGQGSGNTIYF.

This clone was recorded only once. This rearrangement joins TRBV4-2 to TRBJ2-7; tentatively, D is TRBD2 (5 bases). This CDR3 spans 15 amino acids. The germline V and J ends were trimmed by 0 bases and 6 bases, with 15 bases remaining between them. Germline CDR1 is LGHNA and CDR2 is YNFKEQ. The CDR3 DNA is TGTGCCAGCAGCCAAGATGGACTCACCCTGGGCGAGCAGTACTTC. Translated, it gives CASSQDGLTLGEQYF.

For this clone: This CDR3 is also generated by other DNA sequences in the sample. The gene calls are TRBV3-1 (or the pseudogene TRBV3-2) and TRBJ1-2, with TRBD1 matching 9 bases. The V and J ends lost 4 bases and 7 bases, in that order; junction bases with no gene match: 4. The CDR3 covers 13 residues. Germline V gives CDR1 LGHDT, CDR2 YNNKEL (reference sequence). The CDR3 coding sequence is TGTGCCAGCAGCCGAGGACAGGGGTCTGGCTACACCTTC. Translated, it gives CASSRGQGSGYTF.

This chain joins TRBV30 and TRBJ1-4, with TRBD1 matching 8 bases. The CDR3 contains 13 residues. CDR1 is GTSNPN and CDR2 is SVGIG in the germline V gene (reference sequence). J gave up 7 bases and V 5 bases, and 6 bases lay outside the gene matches. CDR3 DNA sequence: TGTGCCTGGGGAGACCAGGGGGCTGAAAAACTGTTTTTT. It codes for CAWGDQGAEKLFF.

The chain carries TRBV2 and TRBJ2-1, with D perhaps TRBD2 (6 bases). V was clipped by 0 bases and J by 8 bases, with 26 bases between them. From germline, CDR1 is SNHLY and CDR2 FYNNEI. This CDR3 has 19 residues. The CDR3 region has the DNA TGTGCCAGCAGTGAAGCGTCAGCCAGAGGCGGGATCCTAGAGGATGAGCAGTTCTTC. Residues: CASSEASARGGILEDEQFF.

The chain has TRBV11-2 and TRBJ2-4; 8 positions match TRBD2. CDR1 and CDR2 from the germline V gene are SGHAT and FQNNGV. This CDR3 is built from 15 residues. The J segment lost 7 bases and the V segment lost 5 bases, leaving 10 bases of the junction unmatched. This CDR3 reads CASSPSRGAYNIQYF. CDR3 sequence (DNA): TGTGCCAGCAGCCCGTCGCGGGGGGCCTATAACATTCAGTACTTC.

The genes are TRBV15 and TRBJ2-7, with 9 bases aligning to TRBD1. The V segment lost 3 bases and the J segment 2 bases; nucleotides outside the gene matches: 8. Germline loops: CDR1 LNHNV, CDR2 YYDKDF (reference sequence). The CDR3 has 16 residues. The DNA of the CDR3 is TGTGCCACCAGCAGTGGAAACCGGGACAGGGCCTACGAGCAGTACTTC. It encodes CATSSGNRDRAYEQYF.

V and J are TRBV3-1 (or the pseudogene TRBV3-2) and TRBJ1-1; a weak D match, TRBD1 (5 bases). The CDR3 sequence is 11 residues long. The germline V gene has CDR1 LGHDT and CDR2 YNNKEL (reference sequence). With 8 bases removed from V and 8 bases from J, the gap between germline ends came to 12 bases. CDR3 bases: TGTGCCAGCTCAGGACACCGAGAAGCTTTCTTT. Its protein is CASSGHREAFF.

This chain uses TRBV5-1 with TRBJ2-2; 7 nucleotides match TRBD1. V was clipped by 5 bases and J by 4 bases; unmatched bases: 11. Germline values: CDR1 SGHRS, CDR2 YFSETQ. The CDR3 is 16 amino acids. CDR3 region: CASRAGRGPVTGELFF. For the CDR3, the DNA is TGCGCCAGCAGGGCCGGTAGGGGGCCGGTCACCGGGGAGCTGTTTTTT.

The rearrangement joins TRBV11-1 to TRBJ2-7; 8 nucleotides match TRBD1. The J segment lost 4 bases and the V segment lost 3 bases, leaving 5 bases of the junction unmatched. Germline V gene lookup returns CDR1 SGHAT and CDR2 FQDESV (reference sequence). This CDR3 comprises 14 residues. CDR3 nucleotides: TGTGCCAGCAGCTTCCAACAGGGGGTTTACGAGCAGTACTTC. Translating it yields CASSFQQGVYEQYF.

This clone was recorded a few times. The chain uses TRBV10-1 and TRBJ2-1; 7 bases map to TRBD1. The V segment lost 6 bases and the J segment 4 bases; nucleotides outside the gene matches: 6. Looked up from germline, CDR1 is WNHNN and CDR2 is SYGVQD (reference sequence). CDR3 length equals 14 residues. CDR3 DNA: TGCGCCAGCAGCGATTACAGGGGTTACAATGAGCAGTTCTTC. Translated, it gives CASSDYRGYNEQFF.

This clone has a count of ten or more. The chain has TRBV25-1 and TRBJ1-1; D gene uncertain. V was trimmed by 3 bases and J by 1 base, leaving 9 bases between them. The length of the CDR3 is 14 residues. Germline assignment: CDR1 MGHDK and CDR2 SYGVNS. The CDR3 region has the DNA TGTGCCAGCAGTGATCTAAGCAAGAACACTGAAGCTTTCTTT. It specifies CASSDLSKNTEAFF.